The 25 T cell receptor beta chains below were found in one sample sequenced in a study of immune characterization of retroperitoneal liposarcoma (dated by TCRdb to between 2019 and 2020). Receptor libraries were prepared by PCR. The sequencer listed for this sample is NextSeq 500. TCRdb applied fastp at Q25 and MiXCR to the public reads, then kept only in-frame beta chains. Identical CDR3 proteins give one entry, which carries the most common genes and DNA. This sample lists under 11,000 distinct CDR3 sequences; approximately 27% were detected once. Approximately 8% of the sample is in the top ten clones. Specimen: tumor tissue. Receptor source: a male donor with retroperitoneal liposarcoma.

DNA of the CDR3: TGTGCCAGCAGCGTGAACCGGGCCAAGGGGGAGACCCAGTTCTTC. Amino acids: CASSVNRAKGETQFF. The genes are TRBV6-8 and TRBJ2-5, with D maybe TRBD1 (6 bases). Judging by the DNA end, TRBJ2-1 fits better; the J call may be wrong. This CDR3 has 15 residues. Germline CDR1 and CDR2: MNHGY and SAAAGT.

In its sample, this clonotype ranks as medium-sized. The V gene is TRBV12-3 or TRBV12-4, the J gene TRBJ2-5, with D uncertain. The CDR3 runs 13 residues. V gave up 7 bases and J gave up 2 bases, with 11 bases separating them. The CDR3 protein is CASTSSSQETQYF. DNA of the CDR3: TGTGCCAGCACCTCCTCCTCTCAAGAGACCCAGTACTTC.

A few counts support this clonotype. The rearrangement uses TRBV4-2 and TRBJ2-3, with D perhaps being TRBD1 or TRBD2 (6 bases each). This CDR3 contains 16 residues. V was cut by 0 bases and J by 5 bases, with 15 bases left in between. The germline CDR1 and CDR2 sequences are LGHNA and YNFKEQ. CDR3 bases: TGTGCCAGCAGCCAAGAGGTATGGGGGGCTGGAGATACGCAGTATTTT. It translates to CASSQEVWGAGDTQYF.

The chain uses TRBV5-1 and TRBJ2-1; D is unresolved. The DNA end is more similar to TRBJ2-7, so the J call may be wrong. Germline lookup yields CDR1 SGHRS and CDR2 YFSETQ. This CDR3 contains 14 residues. The CDR3 is CASSLDLTLREQYF. The DNA for the CDR3 is TGCGCCAGCAGCTTGGACTTGACATTGCGCGAGCAGTACTTC.

In its sample, this clonotype is medium-sized (0.01 to 0.1%). V usage is TRBV6-1 and J usage is TRBJ2-3; D is uncertain. The V end was cut by 4 bases, the J end by 0 bases, with 5 bases between. Germline CDR1 and CDR2: MNHNS and SASEGT. The CDR3 is 13 amino acids. CDR3 in amino acids: CASSVSSTDTQYF. CDR3 nucleotide sequence: TGTGCCAGCAGTGTGAGCAGCACAGATACGCAGTATTTT.

A few counts support this clonotype. The rearrangement uses TRBV6-1 and TRBJ1-1; D is perhaps TRBD1 (6 bases). CDR1 and CDR2 from the germline V gene are MNHNS and SASEGT. Trimming pared 8 bases from V and 1 base from J, leaving 14 bases between. The CDR3 loop spans 14 amino acids. DNA of the CDR3: TGTGCCAGCCTACAGGGAACAACGAACACTGAAGCTTTCTTT. This gives the protein CASLQGTTNTEAFF.

This clonotype was observed many times. The chain carries TRBV6-1 and TRBJ2-5; TRBD2 is a possible D gene (5 bases). The end of the DNA aligns better with TRBJ2-1, so the J call may be wrong. The germline V gene has CDR1 MNHNS and CDR2 SASEGT. The CDR3 extends over 12 amino acids. In DNA form, the CDR3 reads TGTGCCAGCAGTTGGGAGCAAGAGACCCAGTTCTTC. Translated: CASSWEQETQFF.

J is TRBJ2-1 and V is TRBV7-3; TRBD2 matches at 10 bases. The J call could be wrong; TRBJ2-7 is a better fit for the DNA end. CDR3 length: 17 amino acids. CDR1 SGHTA and CDR2 FQGTGA come from the germline V gene. The CDR3: CASSSTSAGGGRYEQYF. The CDR3 coding sequence is TGTGCCAGCAGCTCGACGTCAGCGGGAGGGGGACGTTATGAGCAGTACTTC.

This clonotype is categorized as medium-sized. V usage is TRBV6-1 and J usage is TRBJ2-7; 9 nucleotides match TRBD1. This CDR3 is built from 15 residues. Trimming cost V 6 bases and J 0 bases; bases outside gene matches: 6. Germline-derived CDR1 and CDR2 are MNHNS and SASEGT. Written as DNA, the CDR3 is TGTGCCAGCAGGAGGGACAGGGAGAGCTCCTACGAGCAGTACTTC. Protein product: CASRRDRESSYEQYF.

The chain carries TRBV12-3 or TRBV12-4 and TRBJ2-1; D uncertain. Trimming stripped 1 base from V and 7 bases from J, with 8 bases between. This CDR3 is built from 13 residues. CDR3 region: CASSLGVRNEQFF. In nucleotides, the CDR3 is TGTGCCAGCAGTTTAGGGGTAAGAAATGAGCAGTTCTTC.

The DNA for the CDR3 is TGTGCCAGCAGCTTAGAGGGCTACGGGACCCAGTTCTTC. Translating gives CASSLEGYGTQFF. J is TRBJ2-1 and V is TRBV7-2; D could derive from TRBD1 or TRBD2 (5 bases each). From germline, CDR1 is SGHTA and CDR2 FQGNSA. V lost 1 base and J lost 13, with 14 bases in between. This CDR3 is 13 amino acids long.

In this sample, this clonotype is medium-sized (0.01 to 0.1%). The chain uses TRBV6-1 and TRBJ2-1; 11 nucleotides line up with TRBD2. CDR1 is MNHNS, CDR2 SASEGT, per germline. J was trimmed by 10 bases and V by 7 bases; bases with no gene match: 12. The CDR3 is made up of 15 amino acids. CDR3 sequence (DNA): TGTGCCAGCAAGAAGGGACTAGCGGAGAACTACGAGCAGTTCTTC. Translated, it gives CASKKGLAENYEQFF.

This rearrangement joins TRBV27 to TRBJ2-3, with D unclear. The CDR3 runs 14 residues. Germline V gene sequence: CDR1 MNHEY, CDR2 SMNVEV (reference sequence). V was shortened by 3 bases and J by 1 base, with 8 bases between the two germline ends. This chain's CDR3 is CASSLEYGTDTQYF. The CDR3 nucleotides are TGTGCCAGCAGTTTGGAGTATGGCACAGATACGCAGTATTTT.

By its share, this clonotype is medium-sized (0.01 to 0.1%). No DNA is shown, since the ends of the CDR3 on it are uncertain; the CDR3 is the one TCRdb lists. V usage is TRBV6-1 and J usage is TRBJ2-6; no DNA check was done on the table's D call, TRBD2. The CDR3 has 15 residues if both end residues are counted. Germline values: CDR1 MNHNS, CDR2 SASEGT. The CDR3 loop is CASSGGTFGANVLTF.

About this clonotype itself: One base away lies a much larger clone, so this may be a sequencing read error. The genes are TRBV11-3 and TRBJ2-3, with D maybe TRBD2 (5 bases). With the DNA end fitting TRBJ2-7 better, the J assignment may be wrong. This CDR3 is 13 amino acids long. Germline-derived CDR1 and CDR2 are SGHNT and YENEEA. The CDR3 DNA is TGTGCCAGCAGCTTAGGGACTGGTTCCGAGCAGTACTTC. Translated, it gives CASSLGTGSEQYF.

This clonotype is categorized as medium-sized (0.01 to 0.1%). The rearrangement uses TRBV6-1 and TRBJ2-1; possibly TRBD1 for D (6 bases). The CDR3 loop spans 14 amino acids. Trimming left V 7 bases short and J 15 bases short, with 25 bases between. The germline V gene has CDR1 MNHNS and CDR2 SASEGT. The CDR3 is CASTSATGHPWGFF. CDR3 sequence (DNA): TGTGCCAGCACCTCTGCGACAGGCCACCCCTGGGGGTTCTTC.

At least ten counts were recorded for this clonotype. V gene TRBV6-1 combines with J gene TRBJ1-1; TRBD1 matches 9 bases. This CDR3 has 14 amino acids. Germline trimming cut 5 bases from V and 1 base from J; bases unmatched to any gene: 2. Looked up from germline, CDR1 is MNHNS and CDR2 is SASEGT. The CDR3 protein is CASSRDRANTEAFF. Written as DNA, the CDR3 is TGTGCCAGCAGTCGGGACAGGGCGAACACTGAAGCTTTCTTT.

CDR3 nucleotide sequence: TGTGCCAGCATTACAGGGGGCGACACCGGGGAGCTGTTTTTT. Protein product: CASITGGDTGELFF. The chain links TRBV6-1 to TRBJ2-2; 9 bases line up with TRBD1. This CDR3 region has 14 residues. The V segment lost 7 bases and the J segment 3 bases; nucleotides outside the gene matches: 3. CDR1 is MNHNS, CDR2 SASEGT, per germline.

This clonotype qualifies as medium-sized (0.01 to 0.1%). The V and J genes are TRBV6-1 and TRBJ2-7, with a possible D match to TRBD2 (5 bases). CDR1 is MNHNS, CDR2 SASEGT, per germline. The CDR3 contains 14 residues. Deletions cut 6 bases from V and 0 bases from J, with 12 bases between. The CDR3 loop is CASSDRGSSYEQYF. The CDR3, as DNA: TGTGCCAGCAGCGACCGGGGAAGCTCCTACGAGCAGTACTTC.

By share, this clonotype counts as medium-sized. This chain connects TRBV7-2 to TRBJ2-6; perhaps TRBD1 as D (6 bases). Germline assignment: CDR1 SGHTA and CDR2 FQGNSA. V lost 5 bases to trimming and J lost 4 bases, with 18 bases between them. This CDR3 has 17 amino acids. The CDR3 sequence: CASSVTGPLTGANVLTF. The CDR3 nucleotides are TGTGCCAGCAGCGTTACAGGGCCACTAACCGGGGCCAACGTCCTGACTTTC.

About this clonotype itself: This may be a read error, as it is one base from a much larger clone. The rearrangement joins TRBV7-2 to TRBJ1-5; D call uncertain. From germline, CDR1 is SGHTA and CDR2 FQGNSA. Trimming shortened V by 7 bases and J by 0 bases, and 7 bases separated the two germline ends. The CDR3 is 13 amino acids. The CDR3 protein is CTSKGDSNQPQHF. The CDR3 nucleotides are TGTACCAGCAAGGGTGATAGCAATCAGCCCCAGCATTTT.

Relative to its sample, this clonotype is medium-sized. V gene TRBV6-1 combines with J gene TRBJ2-1, with TRBD2 identical over 9 bases. V lost 7 bases, J lost 5 bases, and 15 bases stayed unmatched. The CDR3 runs 17 residues. Germline lookup yields CDR1 MNHNS and CDR2 SASEGT. The CDR3: CASTSFYSGSPNNEQFF. The CDR3 coding sequence is TGTGCCAGCACAAGTTTTTATAGCGGGAGTCCGAACAATGAGCAGTTCTTC.

Within the sample, this clonotype is medium-sized. This chain links TRBV7-6 with TRBJ2-5; D might be TRBD1 (7 bases). The J call may be faulty, since TRBJ2-7 better matches the DNA end. CDR1 is SGHVS and CDR2 is FNYEAQ in the germline V gene. This CDR3 is built from 14 residues. The CDR3 DNA reads TGTGCCAGCAGCTTACGCCAGGGGGGATACGAGCAGTACTTC. Its translation is CASSLRQGGYEQYF.

This clonotype was observed a handful of times. The rearrangement uses TRBV7-2 and TRBJ1-2; a weak D match, TRBD1 (5 bases). CDR1 and CDR2 (germline): SGHTA, FQGNSA. This CDR3 spans 14 amino acids. Trimming shortened V by 6 bases and J by 1 base, and 12 bases separated the two germline ends. CDR3 in amino acids: CASRGGSVNYGYTF. The CDR3 bases are TGTGCCAGCAGGGGGGGGTCAGTTAACTATGGCTACACCTTC.

This clonotype is medium-sized within its sample. The genes are TRBV7-6 and TRBJ2-5, with TRBD2 identical over 10 bases. Germline CDR1 SGHVS, CDR2 FNYEAQ. Trimming took 2 bases from V and 4 from J; bases not matched to a gene: 10. The CDR3 has 17 residues. DNA for the CDR3: TGTGCCAGCAGCTTAAGTGTGGCTAGCGGGAGTGTAGAGACCCAGTACTTC. Protein sequence: CASSLSVASGSVETQYF.